These 26 T cell receptor beta chains were sequenced from one sample in a study of T cell repertoires in ileal Crohn's disease. Sequencing was performed with immunoSEQ multiplex PCR; in TCRdb, only in-frame clones are kept and a portion is missing. The table lists approximately 12,000 clones, around 80% of them singletons. What was sequenced was ileal tissue. The receptors originated from an adult with Crohn's disease.

The V and J genes are TRBV13 and TRBJ2-2; 16 bases line up with TRBD2. Germline V gene data show CDR1 as PRHDT and CDR2 as FYEKMQ (reference sequence). The ends lost 5 bases at V and 2 bases at J; junction bases unmatched: 5. This CDR3 comprises 18 residues. The CDR3 nucleotides are TGTGCCAGCAGCCCGGGACTAGCGGGGGGGGATAACACCGGGGAGCTGTTTTTT. Its protein is CASSPGLAGGDNTGELFF.

V and J are TRBV5-1 and TRBJ2-1; D not resolved. V was pared by 1 base and J by 0 bases, with 8 bases between. The CDR3 has 15 amino acids. CDR1 SGHRS and CDR2 YFSETQ come from the germline V gene. The CDR3 here is CASSLFAYSYNEQFF. DNA of the CDR3: TGCGCCAGCAGCTTGTTTGCCTACTCCTACAATGAGCAGTTCTTC.

This clone was recorded once. The chain is built from TRBV6-5 and TRBJ1-1; TRBD1 matches at 8 bases. There are 14 residues in the CDR3. Trimming cost V 5 bases and J 10 bases; bases outside gene matches: 12. Germline V gene lookup returns CDR1 MNHEY and CDR2 SVGAGI. The DNA for the CDR3 is TGTGCCAGCAGTCACGGTGCAGGGGGCGGAGGAGCTTTCTTT. Its translation: CASSHGAGGGGAFF.

V and J are TRBV9 and TRBJ1-2; possible D gene TRBD1, 6 bases. V lost 6 bases and J lost 7, with 19 bases in between. CDR3 length: 14 amino acids. CDR1 and CDR2 from the germline V gene are SGDLS and YYNGEE. CDR3 in DNA: TGTGCCAGCACGTTGGGACAATCTCTCTTTGGCTACACCTTC. Translated: CASTLGQSLFGYTF.

The chain is built from TRBV6-4 and TRBJ2-3; 9 bases are shared with TRBD2. The CDR3 runs 15 residues. V trimming: 2 bases; J trimming: 7 bases; junction bases outside the gene matches: 7. Germline values: CDR1 MRHNA, CDR2 SNTAGT. The CDR3 DNA reads as TGTGCCAGCAGTGACGAGGATAGCGGGGGAAATACGCAGTATTTT. Encoded protein: CASSDEDSGGNTQYF.

The chain links TRBV5-6 to TRBJ1-2; 8 nucleotides match TRBD1. The CDR3 sequence is 16 residues long. From germline, CDR1 is SGHDT and CDR2 YYEEEE. Trimming removed 2 bases from V and 8 bases from J; junction bases left unmatched: 14. CDR3 region: CASSFTRTGFFPGYTF. The DNA for the CDR3 is TGTGCCAGCAGCTTCACCCGGACAGGGTTTTTTCCGGGCTACACCTTC.

The chain links TRBV27 to TRBJ2-7, with 9 bases fitting TRBD1. Trimming took 4 bases from V and 0 from J; bases not matched to a gene: 7. The CDR3 is 16 amino acids. Per the germline V gene, CDR1 is MNHEY and CDR2 is SMNVEV (reference sequence). CDR3 in DNA: TGTGCCAGCAGTTCTACAGGGGGCTCTAGCTCCTACGAGCAGTACTTC. Amino acids: CASSSTGGSSSYEQYF.

This clone came up a few times. The chain combines TRBV5-1 with TRBJ1-1; TRBD1 agrees at 7 bases. Germline V gene data show CDR1 as SGHRS and CDR2 as YFSETQ. Trimming took 2 bases from V and 1 from J; bases not matched to a gene: 8. The CDR3 sequence is 16 residues long. The CDR3 sequence: CASSLGTVGRNTEAFF. Written as DNA, the CDR3 is TGCGCCAGCAGCTTAGGGACAGTCGGGAGGAACACTGAAGCTTTCTTT.

This chain connects TRBV28 to TRBJ1-1; D remains unclear. Trimming stripped 3 bases from V and 5 bases from J, with 10 bases between. Germline CDR1 is MDHEN and CDR2 is SYDVKM. The CDR3 is made up of 13 amino acids. The CDR3 nucleotides read TGTGCCAGCAGTTTGTCTTTCTATACTGAAGCTTTCTTT. As protein: CASSLSFYTEAFF.

This sequence joins TRBV9 and TRBJ1-4, with unresolved D. This CDR3 spans 17 amino acids. V was shortened by 0 bases and J by 0 bases, with 12 bases between the two germline ends. CDR1 SGDLS and CDR2 YYNGEE come from the germline V gene. The CDR3 reads CASSVGAVGATNEKLFF. For the CDR3, the DNA is TGTGCCAGCAGCGTAGGGGCAGTCGGCGCAACTAATGAAAAACTGTTTTTT.

J is TRBJ1-2 and V is TRBV27, with a weak D call TRBD1 (5 bases). The CDR3 contains 14 residues. Per germline, CDR1 MNHEY and CDR2 SMNVEV (reference sequence). V was shortened by 5 bases and J by 3 bases, with 13 bases between the two germline ends. Here the CDR3 DNA reads TGTGCCAGCAGTCCCCGGACACCATACTATGGCTACACCTTC. Its protein product is CASSPRTPYYGYTF.

V is TRBV7-9 and J is TRBJ1-1, with a weak D call TRBD1 (6 bases). CDR3 length equals 15 residues. Germline V gives CDR1 SEHNR, CDR2 FQNEAQ (reference sequence). V shed 3 bases and J shed 2 bases, with 13 bases lying between them. The CDR3 sequence: CASSFSWGPNTEAFF. CDR3 DNA: TGTGCCAGCAGCTTCTCCTGGGGGCCCAACACTGAAGCTTTCTTT.

The rearrangement joins TRBV2 to TRBJ1-2; 9 bases agree with TRBD1. Trimming removed 2 bases from V and 8 bases from J; junction bases left unmatched: 9. Germline CDR1 and CDR2: SNHLY and FYNNEI. This CDR3 spans 15 amino acids. The chain's CDR3 is CASSEIGQGTEGYTF. The CDR3 region has the DNA TGTGCCAGCAGTGAAATTGGACAGGGGACGGAAGGCTACACCTTC.

The V gene is TRBV6-1, the J gene TRBJ2-7; 8 positions match TRBD1. The CDR3 extends over 15 amino acids. Germline trimming cut 2 bases from V and 7 bases from J; bases unmatched to any gene: 10. The germline gives CDR1 MNHNS, CDR2 SASEGT. This chain's CDR3 is CASSEPGQGKREQYF. CDR3 in DNA: TGTGCCAGCAGTGAACCTGGACAGGGTAAGAGGGAGCAGTACTTC.

This clone is a singleton in its sample. The chain uses TRBV1 and TRBJ1-1. TRBV1 is a pseudogene segment. The CDR3 runs 14 residues. Here the CDR3 reads CTSSQDLGGTEAFF. CDR3 coding DNA: TGCACCAGCAGCCAAGATCTGGGGGGCACTGAAGCTTTCTTT.

The chain employs TRBV9 and TRBJ1-3; 9 nucleotides align to TRBD1. The CDR3 contains 16 residues. Germline V gene data show CDR1 as SGDLS and CDR2 as YYNGEE. The V and J ends lost 3 bases and 3 bases, in that order; junction bases with no gene match: 7. The CDR3 DNA sequence: TGTGCCAGCAGCGACCCGGGACAGGGTGATGGAAACACCATATATTTT. Encoded protein: CASSDPGQGDGNTIYF. Complete variable domain (other parts from reference TRBV9 and TRBJ1-3): DSGVTQTPKHLITATGQRVTLRCSPRSGDLSVYWYQQSLDQGLQFLIQYYNGEERAKGNILERFSAQQFPDLHSELNLSSLELGDSALYFCASSDPGQGDGNTIYFGEGSWLTVV.

The chain couples TRBV6-6 to TRBJ2-7; possibly TRBD1 for D (5 bases). Trimming stripped 11 bases from V and 1 base from J, with 12 bases between. The CDR3 is 12 residues long. Germline-derived CDR1 and CDR2 are MNHNY and SVGAGI (reference sequence). The CDR3 is CASQTDSYEQYF. The CDR3 region has the DNA TGTGCCTCCCAGACAGATTCCTACGAGCAGTACTTC.

The V call is TRBV29-1, the J call TRBJ1-1; D call uncertain. The CDR3 length is 13 residues. V was trimmed by 2 bases and J by 4 bases, leaving 11 bases between them. CDR1 is SQVTM, CDR2 ANQGSEA, per germline. CDR3 in amino acids: CSVEKASGTEAFF. The CDR3, as DNA: TGCAGCGTTGAAAAGGCGTCGGGCACTGAAGCTTTCTTT.

This clone has a handful of counts. The V call is TRBV9, the J call TRBJ2-7; 8 bases fit TRBD1. The V gene end was trimmed by 3 bases and the J gene end by 6 bases; junction bases not matched to a gene: 11. This CDR3 spans 15 amino acids. Germline V gene lookup returns CDR1 SGDLS and CDR2 YYNGEE. The CDR3 loop reads CASSARGPGVGEQYF. As DNA, the CDR3 is TGTGCCAGCAGCGCCAGGGGGCCCGGGGTTGGCGAGCAGTACTTC.

The gene calls are TRBV2 and TRBJ1-6; no clear D. Trimming took off 8 bases at V and 9 bases at J, with 14 bases between the two ends. The germline CDR1 and CDR2 sequences are SNHLY and FYNNEI. The CDR3 consists of 13 residues. Here the CDR3 DNA reads TGTGCCAGCGTCAGCACCCCAGGTTCACCCCTCCACTTT. It translates to CASVSTPGSPLHF.

The chain recombines TRBV13 with TRBJ2-1, with 8 bases lining up with TRBD1. Germline lookup yields CDR1 PRHDT and CDR2 FYEKMQ (reference sequence). This CDR3 contains 15 residues. J lost 8 bases, V lost 2 bases, and 8 bases had no gene match. The CDR3 region has the DNA TGTGCCAGCAGCTTACTCTCGGACAGGGTACATGAGCAGTTCTTC. Its translation: CASSLLSDRVHEQFF.

The chain employs TRBV5-6 and TRBJ2-1; 7 nucleotides align to TRBD2. The CDR3 runs to 16 residues. The J segment lost 9 bases and the V segment lost 0 bases, leaving 12 bases of the junction unmatched. Germline V CDR1 and CDR2: SGHDT, YYEEEE. CDR3 DNA sequence: TGTGCCAGCAGCTTGGGGGGAGGGGCGGCCCTTTTTGAGCAGTTCTTC. Protein: CASSLGGGAALFEQFF.

The chain combines TRBV5-5 with TRBJ2-7, with 7 bases identical to TRBD2. V was clipped by 4 bases and J by 6 bases; unmatched bases: 10. The CDR3 covers 14 residues. The germline gives CDR1 SGHKS, CDR2 YYEKEE (reference sequence). DNA for the CDR3: TGTGCCAGCAGCCCGGGAGGCTACTACGGCGAGCAGTACTTC. This codes for CASSPGGYYGEQYF.

This chain joins TRBV7-8 and TRBJ1-3; D remains ambiguous. The CDR3 has 15 residues. Germline-derived CDR1 and CDR2 are SGHVS and FQNEAQ. V shed 5 bases and J shed 2 bases, with 13 bases lying between them. The DNA of the CDR3 is TGTGCCAGCAGCACCGAGCGAGCGGCTGGAAACACCATATATTTT. As protein: CASSTERAAGNTIYF.

The chain joins TRBV5-4 to TRBJ2-1, with 11 bases aligning to TRBD1. From germline, CDR1 is SGHNT and CDR2 YYREEE (reference sequence). The CDR3 runs to 16 residues. Unmatched junction bases numbered 9, after V lost 4 bases and J lost 6 bases. The CDR3 sequence: CASSRGTGGMSNEQFF. CDR3 sequence (DNA): TGTGCCAGCAGCCGCGGGACAGGGGGAATGAGCAATGAGCAGTTCTTC.

This chain uses TRBV7-9 with TRBJ2-5, with 11 bases aligning to TRBD2. Germline values: CDR1 SEHNR, CDR2 FQNEAQ (reference sequence). V dropped 2 bases and J dropped 2; count of bases not matched to a gene: 4. The CDR3 contains 16 residues. The CDR3 nucleotides read TGTGCCAGCAGCTTAATGGGACTAGCGGTTCAAGAGACCCAGTACTTC. This sequence encodes CASSLMGLAVQETQYF. Based on the CDR3 plus reference TRBV7-9 and TRBJ2-5, the full variable domain is DTGVSQNPRHKITKRGQNVTFRCDPISEHNRLYWYRQTLGQGPEFLTYFQNEAQLEKSRLLSDRFSAERPKGSFSTLEIQRTEQGDSAMYLCASSLMGLAVQETQYFGPGTRLLVL.